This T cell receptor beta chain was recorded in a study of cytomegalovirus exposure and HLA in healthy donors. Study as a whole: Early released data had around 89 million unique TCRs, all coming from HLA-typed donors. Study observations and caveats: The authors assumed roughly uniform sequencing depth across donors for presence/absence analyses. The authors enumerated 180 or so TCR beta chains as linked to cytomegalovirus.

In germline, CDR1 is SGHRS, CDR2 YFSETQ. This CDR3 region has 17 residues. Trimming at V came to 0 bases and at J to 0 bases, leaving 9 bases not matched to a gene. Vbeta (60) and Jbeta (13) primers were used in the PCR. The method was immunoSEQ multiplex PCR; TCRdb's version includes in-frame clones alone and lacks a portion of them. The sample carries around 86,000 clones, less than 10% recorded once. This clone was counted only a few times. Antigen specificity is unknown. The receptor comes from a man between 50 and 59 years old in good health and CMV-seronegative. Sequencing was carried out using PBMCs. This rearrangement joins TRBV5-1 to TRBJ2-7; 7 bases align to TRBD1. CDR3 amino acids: CASSLGLGGQFSYEQYF. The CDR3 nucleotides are TGCGCCAGCAGCTTGGGGTTAGGGGGCCAATTCTCCTACGAGCAGTACTTC. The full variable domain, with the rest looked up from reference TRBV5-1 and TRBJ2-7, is KAGVTQTPRYLIKTRGQQVTLSCSPISGHRSVSWYQQTPGQGLQFLFEYFSETQRNKGNFPGRFSGRQFSNSRSEMNVSTLELGDSALYLCASSLGLGGQFSYEQYFGPGTRLTVT.